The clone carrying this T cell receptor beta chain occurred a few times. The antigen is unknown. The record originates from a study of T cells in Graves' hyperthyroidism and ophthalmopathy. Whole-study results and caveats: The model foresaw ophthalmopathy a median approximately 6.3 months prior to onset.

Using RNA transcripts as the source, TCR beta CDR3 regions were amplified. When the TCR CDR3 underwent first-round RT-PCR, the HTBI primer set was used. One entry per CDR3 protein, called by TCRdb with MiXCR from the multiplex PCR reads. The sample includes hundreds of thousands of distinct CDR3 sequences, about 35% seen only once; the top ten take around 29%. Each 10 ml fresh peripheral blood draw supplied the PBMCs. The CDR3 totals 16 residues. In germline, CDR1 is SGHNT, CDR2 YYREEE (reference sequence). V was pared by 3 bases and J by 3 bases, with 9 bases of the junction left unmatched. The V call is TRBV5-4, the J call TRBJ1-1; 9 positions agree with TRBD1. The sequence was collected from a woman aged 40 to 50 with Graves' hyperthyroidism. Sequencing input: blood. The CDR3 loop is CASSWGWTGAYTEAFF. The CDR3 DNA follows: TGTGCCAGCAGCTGGGGTTGGACAGGGGCGTACACTGAAGCTTTCTTT.